Given below is one T cell receptor beta chain in context. The junction had 3 bases not matched to a gene; V was cut back by 5 bases and J by 3 bases. CDR1 and CDR2 from the germline V gene are SGHTA and FQGNSA. The CDR3 is 15 amino acids. The table came from immunoSEQ multiplex PCR; TCRdb's copy has only in-frame clones and leaves some out. This table has 72,000 or so clones, around nine tenths appearing once. This record comes from a study of blood T cell repertoires in COVID-19. V is TRBV7-2 and J is TRBJ2-1, with 11 bases identical to TRBD2. What was sequenced was peripheral blood. The receptor was derived from a man aged 55 to 69 with acute or convalescent COVID-19. CDR3 sequence reads: CASSQTSGVYNEQFF. In DNA form, the CDR3 reads TGTGCCAGCAGCCAGACTAGCGGGGTCTACAATGAGCAGTTCTTC.